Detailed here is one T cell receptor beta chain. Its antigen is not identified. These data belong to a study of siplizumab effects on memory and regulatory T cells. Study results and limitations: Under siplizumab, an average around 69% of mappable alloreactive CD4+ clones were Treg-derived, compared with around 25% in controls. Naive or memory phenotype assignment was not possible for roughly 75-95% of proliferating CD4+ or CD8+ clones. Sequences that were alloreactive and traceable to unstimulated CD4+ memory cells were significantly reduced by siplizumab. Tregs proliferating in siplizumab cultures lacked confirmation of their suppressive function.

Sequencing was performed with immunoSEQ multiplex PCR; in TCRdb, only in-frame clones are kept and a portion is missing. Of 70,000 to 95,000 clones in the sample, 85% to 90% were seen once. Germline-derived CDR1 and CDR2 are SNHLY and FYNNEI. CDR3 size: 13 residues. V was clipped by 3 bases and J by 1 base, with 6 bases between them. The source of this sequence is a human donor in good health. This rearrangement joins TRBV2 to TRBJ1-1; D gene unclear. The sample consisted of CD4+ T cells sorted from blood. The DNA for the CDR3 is TGTGCCAGCAGTGACCAGGCGAACACTGAAGCTTTCTTT. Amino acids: CASSDQANTEAFF.